The 19 T cell receptor beta chains listed next were all sequenced from one sample in a study of blood T cells in healthy people across ages. A second PCR, run for about 7 to 11 cycles, used a sample-barcoded 5' primer plus a J-beta primer mix. MiXCR, run by TCRdb on the 5' RACE reads, gives a single entry per CDR3 protein. Counted here are about 730,000 distinct CDR3 sequences, roughly 44% occurring once; the ten biggest clones make up 20% to 25%. Sequencing was done on a sample of blood. Source of these receptors: a woman aged 55-69 years in good health.

This clonotype was counted ten times or more. In DNA form, the CDR3 reads TGCGCCAGCAGCTTTGCTGAGGATTACGAGCAGTACTTC. Translation: CASSFAEDYEQYF. This chain connects TRBV5-1 to TRBJ2-7, with no clear D. V gave up 2 bases and J gave up 4 bases, with 10 bases separating them. The CDR3 length is 13 residues. The germline gives CDR1 SGHRS, CDR2 YFSETQ. The entire variable domain, with the rest obtained from reference TRBV5-1 and TRBJ2-7, is as follows: KAGVTQTPRYLIKTRGQQVTLSCSPISGHRSVSWYQQTPGQGLQFLFEYFSETQRNKGNFPGRFSGRQFSNSRSEMNVSTLELGDSALYLCASSFAEDYEQYFGPGTRLTVT.

The chain has TRBV9 and TRBJ2-5; 9 bases are a match to TRBD2. From germline, CDR1 is SGDLS and CDR2 YYNGEE. The CDR3 spans 15 residues. The ends lost 5 bases at V and 4 bases at J; junction bases unmatched: 9. CDR3 loop: CASSETSGGGETQYF. CDR3 sequence (DNA): TGTGCCAGCAGTGAGACTAGCGGAGGGGGAGAGACCCAGTACTTC.

The rearrangement links TRBV21-1 to TRBJ2-3; no DNA check was done on the table's D call, TRBD2. TRBV21-1 counts as a pseudogene. The CDR3 is 20 amino acids. DNA of the CDR3: TGTGCCAGCAGCAAAAAAAATACGATCGGGACTTCATCGGGAGCTGATACGCAGTATTTT. This gives the protein CASSKKNTIGTSSGADTQYF.

The sample holds a few counts of this clonotype. The chain carries TRBV5-1 and TRBJ2-4; D may be TRBD2 (7 bases). Germline-derived CDR1 and CDR2 are SGHRS and YFSETQ. V was pared by 3 bases and J by 5 bases, with 15 bases between. This CDR3 has 15 residues. The chain's CDR3 is CASSSGAGAENIQYF. CDR3 coding DNA: TGCGCCAGCAGCTCTGGGGCGGGGGCCGAAAACATTCAGTACTTC.

This chain links TRBV3-1 with TRBJ2-7; 10 nucleotides line up with TRBD2. Germline-derived CDR1 and CDR2 are LGHDT and YNNKEL (reference sequence). The CDR3 loop spans 15 amino acids. Unmatched junction bases numbered 11, after V lost 5 bases and J lost 7 bases. CDR3 sequence (DNA): TGTGCCAGCAGCTATTCTAGCGGGGGTCACAATGAGCAGTACTTC. Protein: CASSYSSGGHNEQYF.

This chain uses TRBV7-9 with TRBJ1-1; 7 nucleotides agree with TRBD1. This CDR3 spans 15 amino acids. Germline CDR1 and CDR2: SEHNR and FQNEAQ (reference sequence). Unmatched junction bases numbered 4, after V lost 2 bases and J lost 1 base. CDR3 protein: CASSLTWTGNTEAFF. CDR3 nucleotides: TGTGCCAGCAGCTTAACATGGACAGGGAACACTGAAGCTTTCTTT. Together with reference TRBV7-9 and TRBJ1-1, the CDR3 gives the full variable domain: DTGVSQNPRHKITKRGQNVTFRCDPISEHNRLYWYRQTLGQGPEFLTYFQNEAQLEKSRLLSDRFSAERPKGSFSTLEIQRTEQGDSAMYLCASSLTWTGNTEAFFGQGTRLTVV.

This chain links TRBV18 with TRBJ2-5; D possibly corresponds to TRBD1 (6 bases). The DNA end favors TRBJ2-7, so the J call may be wrong. Germline V gene data show CDR1 as KGHSH and CDR2 as LQKENI. CDR3 length equals 15 residues. The CDR3 loop reads CASSPSRGQSYEQYF. The CDR3 DNA reads as TGTGCCAGCTCACCATCTCGTGGACAGAGCTACGAGCAGTACTTC.

This clonotype appeared many times. With a much larger clone just one base away, this may be a read error. V gene TRBV3-1 combines with J gene TRBJ2-1; weak D call: TRBD2 (5 bases). From germline, CDR1 is LGHDT and CDR2 YNNKEL (reference sequence). This CDR3 is built from 15 residues. The V gene lost 3 bases and the J gene lost 4 bases, with 13 bases spanning the gap. For the CDR3, the DNA is TGTGCCAGCAGCCAGGCCTGGTCGGGGTACAATGAGCAGTTCTTC. Translating gives CASSQAWSGYNEQFF.

This clonotype turned up a few times. This chain connects TRBV29-1 to TRBJ1-1; D is possibly TRBD1 (5 bases). This CDR3 has 10 residues. The ends were cut back, 6 bases at V and 6 bases at J, with 8 bases in the middle. Germline V gene data show CDR1 as SQVTM and CDR2 as ANQGSEA. As DNA, the CDR3 is TGCAGCGTACGGGGCCCTGAAGCTTTCTTT. It codes for CSVRGPEAFF.

This clonotype was counted a few times. The rearrangement links TRBV7-3 to TRBJ1-2; perhaps TRBD1 as D (5 bases). CDR1 SGHTA and CDR2 FQGTGA come from the germline V gene. V lost 5 bases and J 8 bases, leaving 15 bases between the germline ends. The CDR3 loop spans 13 amino acids. The DNA of the CDR3 is TGTGCCAGCAGCCTTACGGTGACAGACGGCTACACCTTC. It codes for CASSLTVTDGYTF.

The V gene is TRBV27, the J gene TRBJ1-4; TRBD1 aligns across 9 bases. The CDR3 is 14 amino acids. Germline CDR1 is MNHEY and CDR2 is SMNVEV (reference sequence). The V gene end was trimmed by 9 bases and the J gene end by 7 bases; junction bases not matched to a gene: 9. Here the CDR3 reads CASTSGTGSEKLFF. CDR3 nucleotide sequence: TGTGCCAGTACTTCCGGGACAGGGAGTGAAAAACTGTTTTTT. Combining the CDR3 with reference TRBV27 and TRBJ1-4 gives the whole variable domain EAQVTQNPRYLITVTGKKLTVTCSQNMNHEYMSWYRQDPGLGLRQIYYSMNVEVTDKGDVPEGYKVSRKEKRNFPLILESPSPNQTSLYFCASTSGTGSEKLFFGSGTQLSVL.

In its sample, this clonotype was seen many times. The V and J genes are TRBV28 and TRBJ2-5; no firm D call. The CDR3 contains 14 residues. The ends were cut back, 1 base at V and 1 base at J, with 7 bases in the middle. Germline V gives CDR1 MDHEN, CDR2 SYDVKM. The CDR3 DNA reads as TGTGCCAGCAGTTTATTGGGGTTCCAAGAGACCCAGTACTTC. Its translation is CASSLLGFQETQYF. Together with reference TRBV28 and TRBJ2-5, the CDR3 gives the full variable domain: DVKVTQSSRYLVKRTGEKVFLECVQDMDHENMFWYRQDPGLGLRLIYFSYDVKMKEKGDIPEGYSVSREKKERFSLILESASTNQTSMYLCASSLLGFQETQYFGPGTRLLVL.

The chain carries TRBV7-2 and TRBJ2-1, with D possibly matching TRBD2 (5 bases). The J call is uncertain, as TRBJ2-7 better fits the DNA end. The CDR3 has 15 amino acids. CDR1 is SGHTA and CDR2 is FQGNSA in the germline V gene. The CDR3 here is CASSAGLVGYNEQYF. DNA of the CDR3: TGTGCCAGCAGCGCGGGTCTAGTGGGGTACAATGAGCAGTACTTC.

The V gene is TRBV29-1, the J gene TRBJ2-3; 11 bases are shared with TRBD1. The trim removed 3 bases at V and 2 bases at J, leaving 7 bases unmatched. This CDR3 has 16 residues. Germline-derived CDR1 and CDR2 are SQVTM and ANQGSEA. The DNA of the CDR3 is TGCAGCGTTGACGGCCGGGACAGGGGGGTCACAGATACGCAGTATTTT. Protein sequence: CSVDGRDRGVTDTQYF.

V is TRBV3-1 and J is TRBJ1-4, with no clear D. V gave up 0 bases and J gave up 8 bases, with 7 bases separating them. In germline, CDR1 is LGHDT, CDR2 YNNKEL (reference sequence). The CDR3 totals 13 residues. The CDR3 DNA reads TGTGCCAGCAGCCAAGATTTCCCAGAAAAACTGTTTTTT. The encoded protein is CASSQDFPEKLFF.

A remark on this clonotype: Relative to the germline gene, one junction end is altered; a read error may explain this. The rearrangement joins TRBV11-3 to TRBJ2-3; no definite D call. Germline V gives CDR1 SGHNT, CDR2 YENEEA. The CDR3 length is 13 residues. CDR3 nucleotides: TGTGCCTGCAGCTTAGACGAGGTAGATACGCAGTATTTT. Its protein product is CACSLDEVDTQYF.

As DNA, the CDR3 is TGTGCCAGCAGATTGACAGGGCTAGGGGCCAACGTCCTGACTTTC. Translation: CASRLTGLGANVLTF. The genes are TRBV6-5 and TRBJ2-6; 7 bases align to TRBD1. V was pared by 6 bases and J by 4 bases, with 6 bases of the junction left unmatched. The CDR3 length is 15 residues. Germline V gives CDR1 MNHEY, CDR2 SVGAGI.

The V call is TRBV12-3 or TRBV12-4, the J call TRBJ1-6; TRBD1 matches 7 bases. V shed 5 bases and J 5 bases; nucleotides not matched to a gene: 6. The length of the CDR3 is 15 residues. The CDR3 DNA follows: TGTGCCAGCAGTGGCGCGGACAGGAATAATTCACCCCTCCACTTT. This gives the protein CASSGADRNNSPLHF.

This clonotype has a handful of counts. V is TRBV29-1 and J is TRBJ2-1; D is perhaps TRBD2 (7 bases). Germline V lookup: CDR1 SQVTM, CDR2 ANQGSEA. This CDR3 is 15 amino acids long. With 2 bases removed from V and 8 bases from J, the gap between germline ends came to 19 bases. The CDR3 coding sequence is TGCAGCGTTGAATTTGCGGGGGCCTTTAGGTATGAGCAGTTCTTC. Residues: CSVEFAGAFRYEQFF.